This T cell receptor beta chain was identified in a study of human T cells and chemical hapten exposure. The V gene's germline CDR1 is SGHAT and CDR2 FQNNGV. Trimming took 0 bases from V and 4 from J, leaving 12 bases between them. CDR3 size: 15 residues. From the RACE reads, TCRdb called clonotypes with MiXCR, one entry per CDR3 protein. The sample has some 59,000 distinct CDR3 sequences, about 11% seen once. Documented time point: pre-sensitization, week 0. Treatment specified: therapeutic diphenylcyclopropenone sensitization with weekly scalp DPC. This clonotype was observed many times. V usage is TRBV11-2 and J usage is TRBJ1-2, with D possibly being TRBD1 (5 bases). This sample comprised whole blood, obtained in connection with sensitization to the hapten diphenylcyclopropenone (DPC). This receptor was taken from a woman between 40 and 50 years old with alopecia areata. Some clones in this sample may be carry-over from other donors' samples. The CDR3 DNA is TGTGCCAGCAGCTTAGAGGGGGTTCTTGCCTATGGCTACACCTTC. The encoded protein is CASSLEGVLAYGYTF.